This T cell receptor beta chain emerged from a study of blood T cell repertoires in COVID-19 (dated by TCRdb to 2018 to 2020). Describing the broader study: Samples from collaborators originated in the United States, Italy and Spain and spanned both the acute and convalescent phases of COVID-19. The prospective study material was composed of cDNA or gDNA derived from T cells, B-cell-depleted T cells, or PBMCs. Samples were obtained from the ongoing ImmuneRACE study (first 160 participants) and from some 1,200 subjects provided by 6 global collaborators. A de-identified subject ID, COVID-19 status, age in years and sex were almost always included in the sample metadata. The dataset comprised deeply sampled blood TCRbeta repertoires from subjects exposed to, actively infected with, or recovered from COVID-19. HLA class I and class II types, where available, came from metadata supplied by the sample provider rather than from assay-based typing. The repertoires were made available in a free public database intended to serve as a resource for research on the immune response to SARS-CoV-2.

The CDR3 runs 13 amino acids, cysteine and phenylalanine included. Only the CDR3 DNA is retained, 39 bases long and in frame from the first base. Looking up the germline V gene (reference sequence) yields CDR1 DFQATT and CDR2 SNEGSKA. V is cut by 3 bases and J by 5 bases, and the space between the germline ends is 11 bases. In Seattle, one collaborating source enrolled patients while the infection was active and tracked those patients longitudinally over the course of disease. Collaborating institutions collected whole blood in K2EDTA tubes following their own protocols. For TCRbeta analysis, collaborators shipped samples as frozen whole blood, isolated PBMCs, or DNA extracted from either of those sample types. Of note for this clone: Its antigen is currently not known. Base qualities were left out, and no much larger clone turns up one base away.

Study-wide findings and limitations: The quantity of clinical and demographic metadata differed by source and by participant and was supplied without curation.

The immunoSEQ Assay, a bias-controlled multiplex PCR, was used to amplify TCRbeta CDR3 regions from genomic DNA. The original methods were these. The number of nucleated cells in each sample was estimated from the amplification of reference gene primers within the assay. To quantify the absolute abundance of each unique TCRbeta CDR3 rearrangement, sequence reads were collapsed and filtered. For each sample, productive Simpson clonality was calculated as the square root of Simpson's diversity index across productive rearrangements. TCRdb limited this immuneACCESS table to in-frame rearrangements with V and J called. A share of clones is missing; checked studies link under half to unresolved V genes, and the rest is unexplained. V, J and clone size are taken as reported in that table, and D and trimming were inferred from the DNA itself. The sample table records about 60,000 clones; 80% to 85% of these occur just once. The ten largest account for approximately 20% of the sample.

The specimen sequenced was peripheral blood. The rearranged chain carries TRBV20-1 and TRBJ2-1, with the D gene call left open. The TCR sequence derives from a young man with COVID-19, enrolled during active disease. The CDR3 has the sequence CSASSGINNEQFF. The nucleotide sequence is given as TGCAGTGCTAGTTCTGGCATCAACAATGAGCAGTTCTTC.